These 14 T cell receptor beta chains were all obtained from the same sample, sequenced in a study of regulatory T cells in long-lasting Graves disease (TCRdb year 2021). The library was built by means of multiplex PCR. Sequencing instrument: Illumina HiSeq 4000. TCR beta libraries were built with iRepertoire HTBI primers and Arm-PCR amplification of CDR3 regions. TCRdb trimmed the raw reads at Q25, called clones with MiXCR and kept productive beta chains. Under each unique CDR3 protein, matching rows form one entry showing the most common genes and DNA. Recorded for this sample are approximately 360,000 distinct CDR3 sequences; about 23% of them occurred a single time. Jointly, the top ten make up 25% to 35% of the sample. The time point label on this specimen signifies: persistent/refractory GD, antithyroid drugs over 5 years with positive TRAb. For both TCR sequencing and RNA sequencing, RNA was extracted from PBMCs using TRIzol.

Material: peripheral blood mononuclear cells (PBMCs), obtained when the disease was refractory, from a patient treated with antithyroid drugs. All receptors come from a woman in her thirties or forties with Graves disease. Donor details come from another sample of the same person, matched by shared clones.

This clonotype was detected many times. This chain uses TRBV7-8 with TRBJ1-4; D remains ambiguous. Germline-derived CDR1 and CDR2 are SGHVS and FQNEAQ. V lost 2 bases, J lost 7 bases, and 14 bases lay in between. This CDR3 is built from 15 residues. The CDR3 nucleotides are TGTGCCAGCAGCTTATCCTCCGGACTTGGTGAAAAACTGTTTTTT. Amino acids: CASSLSSGLGEKLFF.

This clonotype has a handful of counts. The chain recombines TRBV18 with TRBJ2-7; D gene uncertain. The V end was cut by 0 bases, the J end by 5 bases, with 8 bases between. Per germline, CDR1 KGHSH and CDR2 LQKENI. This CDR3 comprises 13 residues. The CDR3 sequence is CASSPPQSDEQYF. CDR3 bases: TGTGCCAGCTCACCACCTCAGTCGGACGAGCAGTACTTC.

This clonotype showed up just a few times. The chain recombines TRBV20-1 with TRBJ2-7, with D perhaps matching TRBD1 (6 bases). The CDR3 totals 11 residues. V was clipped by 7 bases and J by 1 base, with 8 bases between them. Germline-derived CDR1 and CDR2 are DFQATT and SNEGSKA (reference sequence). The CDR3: CSVRGSYEQYF. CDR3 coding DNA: TGCAGTGTAAGGGGGTCCTACGAGCAGTACTTC.

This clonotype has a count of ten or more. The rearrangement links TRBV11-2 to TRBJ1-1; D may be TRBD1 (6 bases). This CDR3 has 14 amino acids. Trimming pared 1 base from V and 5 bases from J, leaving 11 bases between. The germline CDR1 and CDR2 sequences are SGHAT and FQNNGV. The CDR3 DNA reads TGTGCCAGCAGCTTAGTTAGCACAGGGACTGAAGCTTTCTTT. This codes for CASSLVSTGTEAFF.

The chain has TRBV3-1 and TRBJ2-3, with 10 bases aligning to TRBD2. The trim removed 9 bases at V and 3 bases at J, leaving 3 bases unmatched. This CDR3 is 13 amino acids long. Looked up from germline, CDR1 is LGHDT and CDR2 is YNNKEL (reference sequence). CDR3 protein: CASRAGGTDTQYF. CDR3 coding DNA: TGTGCCAGTAGAGCGGGAGGGACAGATACGCAGTATTTT.

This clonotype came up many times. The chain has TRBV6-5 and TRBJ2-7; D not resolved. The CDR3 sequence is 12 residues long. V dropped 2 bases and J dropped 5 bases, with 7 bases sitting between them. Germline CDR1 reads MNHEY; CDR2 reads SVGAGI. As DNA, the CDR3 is TGTGCCAGCAGTTACGAAGTAAACGAGCAGTACTTC. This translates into CASSYEVNEQYF.

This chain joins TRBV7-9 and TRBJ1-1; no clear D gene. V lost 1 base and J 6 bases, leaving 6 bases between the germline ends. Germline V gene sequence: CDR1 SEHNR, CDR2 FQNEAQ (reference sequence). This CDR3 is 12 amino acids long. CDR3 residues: CASSLVRPEAFF. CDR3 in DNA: TGTGCCAGCAGCTTAGTAAGGCCTGAAGCTTTCTTT.

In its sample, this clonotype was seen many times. CDR3 nucleotides: TGTGCCAGCAGTGAAGCGCTGGTGGGAAATGAAAAACTGTTTTTT. Protein sequence: CASSEALVGNEKLFF. This chain joins TRBV2 and TRBJ1-4; D is ambiguous. CDR3 length: 15 amino acids. CDR1 and CDR2 from the germline V gene are SNHLY and FYNNEI. Trimming took 0 bases from V and 5 from J, leaving 10 bases between them.

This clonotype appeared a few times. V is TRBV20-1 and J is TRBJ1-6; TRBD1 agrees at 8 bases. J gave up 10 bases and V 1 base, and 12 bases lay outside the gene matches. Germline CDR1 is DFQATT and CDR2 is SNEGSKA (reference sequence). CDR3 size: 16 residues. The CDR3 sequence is CSARGGQGAIRSPLHF. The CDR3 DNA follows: TGCAGTGCTAGAGGTGGTCAGGGGGCGATAAGGTCACCCCTCCACTTT.

This CDR3 is CASTPPGGAKNIQYF. CDR3 bases: TGTGCCAGTACTCCCCCCGGGGGAGCCAAAAACATTCAGTACTTC. V usage is TRBV19 and J usage is TRBJ2-4; possible D gene TRBD2, 6 bases. With 7 bases removed from V and 0 bases from J, the gap between germline ends came to 13 bases. This CDR3 region has 15 residues. Germline CDR1 reads LNHDA; CDR2 reads SQIVND (reference sequence). Full variable domain (outside the CDR3, taken from reference TRBV19 and TRBJ2-4): DGGITQSPKYLFRKEGQNVTLSCEQNLNHDAMYWYRQDPGQGLRLIYYSQIVNDFQKGDIAEGYSVSREKKESFPLTVTSAQKNPTAFYLCASTPPGGAKNIQYFGAGTRLSVL.

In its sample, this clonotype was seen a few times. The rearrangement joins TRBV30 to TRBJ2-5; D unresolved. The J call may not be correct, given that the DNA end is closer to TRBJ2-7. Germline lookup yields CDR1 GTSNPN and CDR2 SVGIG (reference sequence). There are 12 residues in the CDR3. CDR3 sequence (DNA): TGTGCCTGGACACGTGGCAACTACGAGCAGTACTTC. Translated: CAWTRGNYEQYF.

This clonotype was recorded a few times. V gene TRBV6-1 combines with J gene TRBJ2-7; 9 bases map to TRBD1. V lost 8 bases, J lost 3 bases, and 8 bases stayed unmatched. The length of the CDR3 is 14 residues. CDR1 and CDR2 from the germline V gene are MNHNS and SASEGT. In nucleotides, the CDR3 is TGTGCCAGCCTGGACAGGGGTGGATTCTACGAGCAGTACTTC. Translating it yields CASLDRGGFYEQYF.

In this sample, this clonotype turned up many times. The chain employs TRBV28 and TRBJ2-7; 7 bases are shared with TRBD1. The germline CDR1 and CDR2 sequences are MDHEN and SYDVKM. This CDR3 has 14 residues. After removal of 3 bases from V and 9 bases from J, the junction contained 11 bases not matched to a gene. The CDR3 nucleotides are TGTGCCAGCAGTTTGGCCCAGGGGGAGTGGCGGCAGTACTTC. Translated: CASSLAQGEWRQYF.

The CDR3, as DNA: TGTGCCAGCAGCTCCATTCGGGGGGGTAGCGGGACAGAGACCCAGTACTTC. Its protein product is CASSSIRGGSGTETQYF. The genes are TRBV11-2 and TRBJ2-5; the match to TRBD2 covers 8 bases. The CDR3 covers 17 residues. Trimming cost V 4 bases and J 4 bases; bases outside gene matches: 14. Germline CDR1 SGHAT, CDR2 FQNNGV.